The 28 T cell receptor beta chains below were found in one sample sequenced in a study of technical replicates of blood from a few donors. Clones were read by immunoSEQ multiplex PCR, and TCRdb kept only the in-frame ones, dropping some. The sample has 91,000 or so clones; around 96% are singletons. Sequencing used T cells isolated from PBMCs. Receptors originate from a human donor in good health.

CDR3: CASSRSFAGTDTQYF. The CDR3 DNA reads TGTGCCAGCAGTCGGAGCTTTGCCGGCACAGATACGCAGTATTTT. This rearrangement joins TRBV6-4 to TRBJ2-3; D unclear. This CDR3 contains 15 residues. The V gene's germline CDR1 is MRHNA and CDR2 SNTAGT. V was pared by 5 bases and J by 1 base, with 13 bases between.

The chain carries TRBV18 and TRBJ1-1, with D possibly TRBD1 on 6 matching bases. Germline loops: CDR1 KGHSH, CDR2 LQKENI. Between the trimmed V and J ends, which lost 4 bases and 2 bases, there was a span of 20 bases. The length of the CDR3 is 17 residues. Written as DNA, the CDR3 is TGTGCCAGCTCACTCGGACGGGACACAATGTTTAACACTGAAGCTTTCTTT. This encodes CASSLGRDTMFNTEAFF.

This rearrangement joins TRBV10-1 to TRBJ2-1; TRBD2 matches at 7 bases. The V gene's germline CDR1 is WNHNN and CDR2 SYGVQD (reference sequence). Trimming cost V 3 bases and J 2 bases; bases outside gene matches: 7. CDR3 size: 16 residues. CDR3 loop: CASSEGSGRAYNEQFF. CDR3 DNA sequence: TGCGCCAGCAGTGAAGGTAGTGGGAGGGCCTACAATGAGCAGTTCTTC.

This clone showed up just a few times. V is TRBV30 and J is TRBJ1-1; 7 bases align to TRBD1. This CDR3 spans 15 amino acids. Unmatched junction bases numbered 5, after V lost 0 bases and J lost 1 base. The V gene's germline CDR1 is GTSNPN and CDR2 SVGIG (reference sequence). In DNA form, the CDR3 reads TGTGCCTGGAGTGTACAGGGGTGGGGGAACACTGAAGCTTTCTTT. Protein sequence: CAWSVQGWGNTEAFF.

V usage is TRBV6-1 and J usage is TRBJ2-7; TRBD2 agrees at 9 bases. Germline loops: CDR1 MNHNS, CDR2 SASEGT. CDR3 length: 15 residues. The V segment lost 0 bases and the J segment 4 bases; nucleotides outside the gene matches: 4. The CDR3 spells CASSEALSGSYEQYF. In DNA form, the CDR3 reads TGTGCCAGCAGTGAAGCGCTTAGCGGGAGTTACGAGCAGTACTTC.

This clone was counted a few times. The rearrangement joins TRBV5-1 to TRBJ2-5, with a possible D match to TRBD2 (7 bases). With 0 bases removed from V and 5 bases from J, the gap between germline ends came to 29 bases. This CDR3 has 20 residues. Germline-derived CDR1 and CDR2 are SGHRS and YFSETQ. CDR3 residues: CASSLASKLDIGGAGETQYF. Here the CDR3 DNA reads TGCGCCAGCAGCTTGGCCTCGAAATTAGATATAGGGGGGGCCGGGGAGACCCAGTACTTC.

The chain links TRBV5-1 to TRBJ1-1; D not certain. Between the trimmed V and J ends, which lost 0 bases and 4 bases, there was a span of 7 bases. The CDR3 extends over 13 amino acids. Germline CDR1 SGHRS, CDR2 YFSETQ. In DNA, the CDR3 is TGCGCCAGCAGCTTGGGTAATCCCACTGAAGCTTTCTTT. Protein product: CASSLGNPTEAFF.

The chain has TRBV4-1 and TRBJ1-1, with D maybe TRBD1 (5 bases). The CDR3 extends over 14 amino acids. Germline CDR1 reads MGHRA; CDR2 reads YSYEKL. With 6 bases removed from V and 5 bases from J, the gap between germline ends came to 16 bases. CDR3: CASRRNRGGTEAFF. In nucleotides, the CDR3 is TGCGCCAGCAGAAGAAATAGGGGAGGGACTGAAGCTTTCTTT.

The rearrangement links TRBV7-2 to TRBJ1-2; D gene uncertain. The CDR3 consists of 12 residues. The V gene lost 4 bases and the J gene lost 8 bases, with 11 bases spanning the gap. Germline CDR1 is SGHTA and CDR2 is FQGNSA. The CDR3, as DNA: TGTGCCAGCAGCTCCCCAGGTGGCGGCTACACCTTC. Encoded protein: CASSSPGGGYTF. Together with reference TRBV7-2 and TRBJ1-2, the CDR3 gives the full variable domain: GAGVSQSPSNKVTEKGKDVELRCDPISGHTALYWYRQSLGQGLEFLIYFQGNSAPDKSGLPSDRFSAERTGGSVSTLTIQRTQQEDSAVYLCASSSPGGGYTFGSGTRLTVV.

J is TRBJ2-7 and V is TRBV27, with 7 nucleotides matching TRBD2. Looked up from germline, CDR1 is MNHEY and CDR2 is SMNVEV (reference sequence). V dropped 6 bases and J dropped 0; count of bases not matched to a gene: 2. The length of the CDR3 is 13 residues. CDR3 in DNA: TGTGCCAGCAGGCCTAGCGGCTCCTACGAGCAGTACTTC. Translation gives CASRPSGSYEQYF.

The V gene is TRBV5-1, the J gene TRBJ2-7, with TRBD1 matching over 7 bases. With V trimmed by 7 bases and J by 3 bases, 10 bases remained unmatched. The germline V gene has CDR1 SGHRS and CDR2 YFSETQ. This CDR3 has 14 residues. CDR3 protein: CASGEGAGVYEQYF. The DNA of the CDR3 is TGCGCCAGCGGAGAGGGGGCAGGGGTCTACGAGCAGTACTTC.

The chain employs TRBV29-1 and TRBJ1-1; TRBD1 is a possible D gene (5 bases). The CDR3 runs to 12 residues. V was cut by 4 bases and J by 5 bases, with 11 bases left in between. The germline gives CDR1 SQVTM, CDR2 ANQGSEA. DNA for the CDR3: TGCAGCGTTGTAAAGGGGTTGACTGAAGCTTTCTTT. Protein product: CSVVKGLTEAFF.

The chain has TRBV9 and TRBJ2-1; 8 bases are shared with TRBD1. Germline loops: CDR1 SGDLS, CDR2 YYNGEE. The CDR3 loop spans 16 amino acids. V dropped 3 bases and J dropped 9; count of bases not matched to a gene: 14. CDR3 sequence: CASSALTGGERGEQFF. In nucleotides, the CDR3 is TGTGCCAGCAGCGCCCTAACAGGGGGTGAACGAGGTGAGCAGTTCTTC. The complete variable domain, with remaining parts taken from reference TRBV9 and TRBJ2-1, reads DSGVTQTPKHLITATGQRVTLRCSPRSGDLSVYWYQQSLDQGLQFLIQYYNGEERAKGNILERFSAQQFPDLHSELNLSSLELGDSALYFCASSALTGGERGEQFFGPGTRLTVL.

J is TRBJ1-6 and V is TRBV6-5; D is undetermined. Trimming pared 7 bases from V and 6 bases from J, leaving 13 bases between. CDR1 MNHEY and CDR2 SVGAGI come from the germline V gene. The CDR3 is 14 amino acids. The CDR3 protein is CASKVSQFNSPLHF. The CDR3 DNA sequence: TGTGCCAGCAAGGTTTCACAGTTTAATTCACCCCTCCACTTT.

V and J are TRBV5-8 and TRBJ2-1, with 10 nucleotides matching TRBD2. CDR1 is SGHTS, CDR2 YDEGEE, per germline. The CDR3 is made up of 13 amino acids. Trimming took 6 bases from V and 10 from J; bases not matched to a gene: 7. The CDR3 loop reads CASTRSGRQEQFF. The DNA for the CDR3 is TGTGCCAGCACCCGTAGCGGGAGGCAGGAGCAGTTCTTC.

The chain joins TRBV28 to TRBJ1-3, with TRBD1 as a possible D gene (6 bases). CDR3 length: 14 amino acids. V gave up 6 bases and J gave up 3 bases, with 12 bases separating them. The germline CDR1 and CDR2 sequences are MDHEN and SYDVKM. The CDR3: CASRPSGVGNTIYF. CDR3 coding DNA: TGTGCCAGCAGACCATCAGGGGTTGGAAACACCATATATTTT.

This chain links TRBV10-3 with TRBJ2-7, with D maybe TRBD2 (6 bases). V was cut by 7 bases and J by 6 bases, with 22 bases left in between. This CDR3 spans 15 amino acids. Per germline, CDR1 ENHRY and CDR2 SYGVKD. CDR3 amino acids: CAITDTTGREAEQYF. Written as DNA, the CDR3 is TGTGCCATCACCGATACCACAGGCAGGGAGGCCGAGCAGTACTTC.

The chain uses TRBV7-3 and TRBJ1-5, with 9 bases fitting TRBD1. This CDR3 is built from 15 residues. CDR1 and CDR2 (germline): SGHTA, FQGTGA. V was clipped by 5 bases and J by 3 bases; unmatched bases: 5. CDR3 sequence: CASSRTGGPNQPQHF. The CDR3 coding sequence is TGTGCCAGCAGCCGAACAGGGGGCCCCAATCAGCCCCAGCATTTT.

The rearrangement uses TRBV29-1 and TRBJ2-1; 7 bases map to TRBD1. The CDR3 extends over 14 amino acids. Trimming at V came to 1 base and at J to 2 bases, leaving 2 bases not matched to a gene. CDR1 SQVTM and CDR2 ANQGSEA come from the germline V gene. CDR3 DNA: TGCAGCGTTGAAGTGAGGGGGCCCTACAATGAGCAGTTCTTC. This encodes CSVEVRGPYNEQFF.

The CDR3 coding sequence is TGTGCCAGCAGCCCATATGGGGGGAAGCGGTACGAGCAGTACTTC. Translation: CASSPYGGKRYEQYF. The rearrangement links TRBV5-6 to TRBJ2-7; D might be TRBD2 (6 bases). Trimming removed 4 bases at V and 4 bases at J, with 18 bases between. CDR1 is SGHDT, CDR2 YYEEEE, per germline. The CDR3 contains 15 residues.

The chain has TRBV19 and TRBJ1-4, with D possibly matching TRBD1 (6 bases). Trimming took off 4 bases at V and 4 bases at J, with 13 bases between the two ends. Per germline, CDR1 LNHDA and CDR2 SQIVND (reference sequence). The CDR3 extends over 15 amino acids. CDR3 in DNA: TGTGCCAGTAGTAGAAGACAGGCGAGTAATGAAAAACTGTTTTTT. It is translated as CASSRRQASNEKLFF.

V and J are TRBV6-5 and TRBJ1-5, with D maybe TRBD1 (6 bases). V lost 6 bases and J lost 0, with 9 bases in between. From germline, CDR1 is MNHEY and CDR2 SVGAGI. The CDR3 length is 14 residues. CDR3 nucleotides: TGTGCCAGCAGCCACAGGGCTAGCAATCAGCCCCAGCATTTT. Protein sequence: CASSHRASNQPQHF.

The J gene is TRBJ2-2, the V gene TRBV7-7; TRBD2 agrees at 11 bases. The CDR3 consists of 15 residues. V dropped 6 bases and J dropped 4; count of bases not matched to a gene: 4. From germline, CDR1 is SSHAT and CDR2 FNYEAQ (reference sequence). The CDR3 DNA follows: TGTGCCAGCAGACAAACTAGCGGGAGCACCGGGGAGCTGTTTTTT. Translating gives CASRQTSGSTGELFF.

The rearrangement joins TRBV5-1 to TRBJ2-4; tentatively, D is TRBD1 (5 bases). With 0 bases removed from V and 0 bases from J, the gap between germline ends came to 28 bases. The CDR3 loop spans 22 amino acids. The germline gives CDR1 SGHRS, CDR2 YFSETQ. The CDR3 sequence: CASSLGPLVSIQGPLAKNIQYF. The CDR3 nucleotides read TGCGCCAGCAGCTTGGGACCTCTAGTATCCATCCAGGGCCCCTTAGCCAAAAACATTCAGTACTTC.

The chain links TRBV11-3 to TRBJ2-7, with TRBD1 matching 7 bases. V lost 7 bases to trimming and J lost 0 bases; unmatched junction nucleotides: 6. The CDR3 contains 14 residues. Germline V lookup: CDR1 SGHNT, CDR2 YENEEA. The CDR3 DNA reads as TGTGCCAGCACCCCTCGGGACAGCTCCTACGAGCAGTACTTC. Its protein product is CASTPRDSSYEQYF.

The chain carries TRBV11-2 and TRBJ1-2, with 8 nucleotides matching TRBD1. The V and J ends lost 3 bases and 4 bases, in that order; junction bases with no gene match: 7. Germline CDR1 is SGHAT and CDR2 is FQNNGV. The CDR3 consists of 15 residues. The CDR3 sequence: CASSFEGQGGYGYTF. CDR3 sequence (DNA): TGTGCCAGCAGCTTCGAAGGACAGGGTGGCTATGGCTACACCTTC.

The V and J genes are TRBV7-6 and TRBJ1-2; D possibly corresponds to TRBD1 (5 bases). The CDR3 totals 16 residues. V was trimmed by 2 bases and J by 2 bases, leaving 15 bases between them. Germline assignment: CDR1 SGHVS and CDR2 FNYEAQ. As DNA, the CDR3 is TGTGCCAGCAGCTTAAGAGACAGAGGTTTAAACTATGGCTACACCTTC. Protein product: CASSLRDRGLNYGYTF.

The V gene is TRBV30, the J gene TRBJ1-6; D is ambiguous. Germline CDR1 reads GTSNPN; CDR2 reads SVGIG (reference sequence). With 4 bases removed from V and 7 bases from J, the gap between germline ends came to 11 bases. The CDR3 is 13 residues long. The CDR3 DNA is TGTGCCTGGACCGGAGAAGGAAATTCACCCCTCCACTTT. This gives the protein CAWTGEGNSPLHF.